This T cell receptor (beta chain) came from a study of patients and donors after allogeneic stem cell transplantation. TCRdb processed the RT-PCR reads anew with MiXCR; each CDR3 protein has one entry. The profile shows 2,000 or so distinct CDR3 sequences, approximately 1.5% of them singletons. The sequence derives from a human donor who was either an allogeneic HSCT recipient or a stem cell or donor lymphocyte infusion donor (not recorded which). It is not recorded whose cells these are; they may come from a transplant donor. Sequenced material: blood, either unsorted or a sorted T cell fraction (not recorded which).

The DNA of the CDR3 is TGCGCCAGCAGCCAAGATTATCAGGTGGTAGCTGTCCCAGATACGCAGTATTTT. Protein: CASSQDYQVVAVPDTQYF. The rearrangement joins TRBV4-3 to TRBJ2-3; no clear D gene. Germline lookup yields CDR1 LGHNA and CDR2 YSLEER. There are 18 residues in the CDR3. V was trimmed by 0 bases and J by 4 bases, leaving 20 bases between them.